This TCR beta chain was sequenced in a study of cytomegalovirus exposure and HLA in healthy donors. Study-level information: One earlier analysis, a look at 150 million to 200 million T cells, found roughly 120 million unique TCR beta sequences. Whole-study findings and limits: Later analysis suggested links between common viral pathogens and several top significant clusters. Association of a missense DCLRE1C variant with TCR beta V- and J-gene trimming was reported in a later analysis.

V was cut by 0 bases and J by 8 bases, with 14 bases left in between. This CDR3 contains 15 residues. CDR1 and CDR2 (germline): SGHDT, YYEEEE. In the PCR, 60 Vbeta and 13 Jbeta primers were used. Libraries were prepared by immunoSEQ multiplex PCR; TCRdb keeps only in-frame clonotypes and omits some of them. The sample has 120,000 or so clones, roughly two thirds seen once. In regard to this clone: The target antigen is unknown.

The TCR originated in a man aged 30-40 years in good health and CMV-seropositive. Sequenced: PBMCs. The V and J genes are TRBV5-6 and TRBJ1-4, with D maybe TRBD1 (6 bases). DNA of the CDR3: TGTGCCAGCAGCTTGGTTTCTGCGGGGGGCGAAAAACTGTTTTTT. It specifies CASSLVSAGGEKLFF.